One sample yielded the 19 T cell receptor beta chains listed below, sequenced in a study of metastatic and nonmetastatic thyroid tumors. Each patient went into thyroid surgery without having received any treatment. TCRdb used MiXCR to call clones anew from the PCR reads. The data show tens of thousands of clones, roughly an eighth seen once. The sequencing input was blood. The origin of the receptors is a female donor with papillary thyroid cancer or a benign thyroid nodule (not recorded which). Some clones in this sample may be carry-over from other donors' samples.

This clone appeared a few times. Relative to the germline gene, one junction end is altered; a read error may explain this. V is TRBV25-1 and J is TRBJ1-2; D ambiguous. CDR1 MGHDK and CDR2 SYGVNS come from the germline V gene. The CDR3 covers 13 residues. Written as DNA, the CDR3 is TGTGTCAGCAGCCCGGGAGCTAACTATGGCTACACCTTC. Its protein is CVSSPGANYGYTF.

J is TRBJ2-7 and V is TRBV6-1, with TRBD2 matching over 10 bases. This CDR3 has 15 amino acids. Germline values: CDR1 MNHNS, CDR2 SASEGT. V lost 1 base to trimming and J lost 0 bases; unmatched junction nucleotides: 0. The CDR3 bases are TGTGCCAGCAGTGAAGGGACTAGCGGCTCCTACGAGCAGTACTTC. This sequence encodes CASSEGTSGSYEQYF.

This clone was recorded a few times. A read error may explain this, as a much larger clone is one base away. Different DNA sequences within this sample yield the same CDR3. The chain carries TRBV7-9 and TRBJ2-7, with 11 bases aligning to TRBD1. The length of the CDR3 is 14 residues. CDR1 and CDR2 from the germline V gene are SEHNR and FQNEAQ (reference sequence). Unmatched junction bases numbered 5, after V lost 5 bases and J lost 5 bases. In DNA form, the CDR3 reads TGTGCCAGCAGCCTGGACAGGGGGCTCCACGAGCAGTACTTC. The encoded protein is CASSLDRGLHEQYF.

This clone was seen many times. The chain links TRBV11-2 to TRBJ2-2, with 13 bases lining up with TRBD2. This CDR3 is 17 amino acids long. V was clipped by 5 bases and J by 6 bases; unmatched bases: 9. The germline V gene encodes CDR1 SGHAT and CDR2 FQNNGV. CDR3 residues: CASSRTSGSIFPGELFF. Written as DNA, the CDR3 is TGTGCCAGCAGCCGGACTAGCGGGAGTATATTCCCCGGGGAGCTGTTTTTT.

This clone was seen a few times. The junction and the germline gene differ at one end; a read error may be behind it. The rearrangement links TRBV6-2 or TRBV6-3 to TRBJ2-2; 7 nucleotides match TRBD1. Germline values: CDR1 MNHEY, CDR2 SVGEGT. The CDR3 sequence is 15 residues long. The CDR3 coding sequence is TGTGCCATCAGTTTCGAAGGGGGCCTAACCGGGGAGCTGTTTTTT. It yields the protein CAISFEGGLTGELFF.

In regard to this clone: This may come from a read error, since a much larger clone is one base off. The chain employs TRBV19 and TRBJ2-3; TRBD2 agrees at 12 bases. Trimming cost V 5 bases and J 4 bases; bases outside gene matches: 13. This CDR3 comprises 18 residues. The germline gives CDR1 LNHDA, CDR2 SQIVND (reference sequence). DNA for the CDR3: TGTGCCAGTAGTTCGGCCCGCGGACTAGCGGGAATCGCAGATACGCAGTATTTT. Translation: CASSSARGLAGIADTQYF.

The J gene is TRBJ2-2, the V gene TRBV6-2 or TRBV6-3; possibly TRBD1 for D (6 bases). V shed 0 bases and J shed 9 bases, with 11 bases lying between them. Germline CDR1 MNHEY, CDR2 SVGEGT. The CDR3 is made up of 14 amino acids. CDR3 loop: CASSYSGHPRELFF. The CDR3 nucleotides read TGTGCCAGCAGTTACTCGGGACACCCGAGGGAGCTGTTTTTT.

This clone showed up many times. The rearrangement joins TRBV6-1 to TRBJ2-1; TRBD2 agrees at 11 bases. The CDR3 contains 16 residues. Unmatched junction bases numbered 6, after V lost 0 bases and J lost 8 bases. Germline loops: CDR1 MNHNS, CDR2 SASEGT. In DNA form, the CDR3 reads TGTGCCAGCAGTGAAGCAATAGCGGGAGGGCCCGATGAGCAGTTCTTC. It translates to CASSEAIAGGPDEQFF.

There are many counts of this clone. This CDR3 is also generated by other DNA sequences in the sample. This chain joins TRBV5-1 and TRBJ1-5; D is undetermined. Trimming cost V 4 bases and J 1 base, with 6 bases left between them. This CDR3 has 13 residues. CDR1 is SGHRS, CDR2 YFSETQ, per germline. The CDR3 is CASSLDSNQPQHF. The DNA for the CDR3 is TGCGCCAGCAGCCTAGACAGCAATCAGCCCCAGCATTTT.

This clone occurred many times. The CDR3 DNA reads TGTGCCAGCAGTACCCCATCATTGGGAAACACTGAAGCTTTCTTT. It yields the protein CASSTPSLGNTEAFF. This chain joins TRBV12-3 or TRBV12-4 and TRBJ1-1; D not resolved. Trimming took off 5 bases at V and 2 bases at J, with 15 bases between the two ends. The CDR3 runs 15 residues.

This clone was counted at least ten times. The genes are TRBV6-8 and TRBJ1-6; the D gene is possibly TRBD1 (6 bases). Germline-derived CDR1 and CDR2 are MNHGY and SAAAGT. V lost 5 bases and J lost 5, with 31 bases in between. The CDR3 has 21 amino acids. CDR3 in amino acids: CASSQIGTPIYVGGDNSPLHF. The CDR3 DNA is TGTGCCAGCAGTCAGATTGGGACACCAATTTATGTCGGGGGGGATAATTCACCCCTCCACTTT.

The table lists this clone with many counts. The chain recombines TRBV30 with TRBJ1-5; 9 bases are shared with TRBD1. The CDR3 sequence is 14 residues long. The trim removed 0 bases at V and 4 bases at J, leaving 1 base unmatched. Per germline, CDR1 GTSNPN and CDR2 SVGIG (reference sequence). The CDR3, as DNA: TGTGCCTGGAGTGTGGGACAGGGTAATCAGCCCCAGCATTTT. It encodes CAWSVGQGNQPQHF.

This clone has a single count. This sequence may be a read error, since a much larger clone differs from it by one base. The chain carries TRBV9 and TRBJ1-4; D not certain. CDR3 length equals 13 residues. Trimming pared 4 bases from V and 6 bases from J, leaving 10 bases between. Per germline, CDR1 SGDLS and CDR2 YYNGEE. The CDR3 reads CASSHPGDEKLFF. For the CDR3, the DNA is TGTGCCAGCAGCCACCCCGGTGATGAAAAACTGTTTTTT.

This clone has at least ten counts. The chain employs TRBV19 and TRBJ1-5, with D perhaps matching TRBD1 (5 bases). Looked up from germline, CDR1 is LNHDA and CDR2 is SQIVND (reference sequence). V lost 7 bases to trimming and J lost 7 bases, with 17 bases between them. The CDR3 spans 14 residues. CDR3 in amino acids: CASNAGGTGQPQHF. In DNA form, the CDR3 reads TGTGCCAGTAACGCGGGGGGGACGGGCCAGCCCCAGCATTTT.

This clone appeared a few times. This may arise from a read error, as a much more abundant clone is one base away. The sample contains more than one DNA sequence encoding this CDR3. The V and J genes are TRBV24-1 and TRBJ2-3; possibly TRBD1 for D (5 bases). The CDR3 is 12 amino acids. Germline loops: CDR1 KGHDR, CDR2 SFDVKD. CDR3 amino acids: CATGHQTDTQYF. CDR3 DNA: TGTGCCACGGGGCATCAGACAGATACTCAGTATTTT.

This clone came up many times. This chain connects TRBV11-1 to TRBJ2-7, with unresolved D. V lost 4 bases and J 3 bases, leaving 10 bases between the germline ends. Germline CDR1 reads SGHAT; CDR2 reads FQDESV (reference sequence). CDR3 length equals 13 residues. CDR3 loop: CASSSGRNYEQYF. The DNA for the CDR3 is TGTGCCAGCAGCTCCGGACGGAACTACGAGCAGTACTTC. Complete variable domain (other parts from reference TRBV11-1 and TRBJ2-7): EAEVAQSPRYKITEKSQAVAFWCDPISGHATLYWYRQILGQGPELLVQFQDESVVDDSQLPKDRFSAERLKGVDSTLKIQPAELGDSAMYLCASSSGRNYEQYFGPGTRLTVT.

J is TRBJ2-2 and V is TRBV7-6; TRBD1 matches at 7 bases. The CDR3 extends over 18 amino acids. The germline V gene encodes CDR1 SGHVS and CDR2 FNYEAQ. V lost 4 bases, J lost 8 bases, and 19 bases stayed unmatched. CDR3 sequence reads: CASSWAQQGTPSLGELFF. The CDR3 DNA is TGTGCCAGCAGCTGGGCACAACAGGGGACCCCATCGTTGGGGGAGCTGTTTTTT.

The sample holds many counts of this clone. The gene calls are TRBV13 and TRBJ2-2; D remains unclear. V lost 4 bases and J lost 4, with 10 bases in between. Germline V lookup: CDR1 PRHDT, CDR2 FYEKMQ (reference sequence). CDR3 size: 14 residues. The chain's CDR3 is CASSSLTFTGELFF. The CDR3, as DNA: TGTGCCAGCAGCTCGTTGACTTTCACCGGGGAGCTGTTTTTT.

This clone was counted ten times or more. The genes are TRBV20-1 and TRBJ2-7; D gene ambiguous. CDR3 length: 13 residues. CDR1 DFQATT and CDR2 SNEGSKA come from the germline V gene (reference sequence). Deletions cut 2 bases from V and 0 bases from J, with 8 bases between. The CDR3 here is CSARYTHSYEQYF. In DNA form, the CDR3 reads TGCAGTGCTAGATACACTCACTCCTACGAGCAGTACTTC.